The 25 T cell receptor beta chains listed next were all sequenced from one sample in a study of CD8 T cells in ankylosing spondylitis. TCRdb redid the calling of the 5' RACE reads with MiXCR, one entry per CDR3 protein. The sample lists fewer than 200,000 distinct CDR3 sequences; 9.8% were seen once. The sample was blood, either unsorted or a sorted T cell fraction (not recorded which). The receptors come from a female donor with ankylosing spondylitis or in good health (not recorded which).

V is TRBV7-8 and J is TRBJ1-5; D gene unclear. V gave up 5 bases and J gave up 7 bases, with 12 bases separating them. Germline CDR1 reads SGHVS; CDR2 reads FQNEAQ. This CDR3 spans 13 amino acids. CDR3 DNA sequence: TGTGCCAGCAGCACCCTACAGAACCAGCCCCAGCATTTT. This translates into CASSTLQNQPQHF.

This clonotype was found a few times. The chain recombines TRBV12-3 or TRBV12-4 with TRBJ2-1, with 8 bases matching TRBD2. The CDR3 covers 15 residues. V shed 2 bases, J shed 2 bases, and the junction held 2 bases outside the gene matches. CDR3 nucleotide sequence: TGTGCCAGCAGTTTATTGGGACTAGCCTACAATGAGCAGTTCTTC. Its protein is CASSLLGLAYNEQFF.

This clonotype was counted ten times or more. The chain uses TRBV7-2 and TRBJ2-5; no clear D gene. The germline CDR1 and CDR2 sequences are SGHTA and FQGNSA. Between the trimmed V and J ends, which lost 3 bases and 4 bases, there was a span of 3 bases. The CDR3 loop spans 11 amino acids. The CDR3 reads CASSFTETQYF. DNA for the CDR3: TGTGCCAGCAGCTTTACAGAGACCCAGTACTTC.

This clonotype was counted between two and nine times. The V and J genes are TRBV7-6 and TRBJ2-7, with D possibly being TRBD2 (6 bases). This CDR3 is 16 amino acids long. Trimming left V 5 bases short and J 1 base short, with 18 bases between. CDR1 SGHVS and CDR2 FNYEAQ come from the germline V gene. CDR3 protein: CASSPRGSGPSYEQYF. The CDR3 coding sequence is TGTGCCAGCAGCCCCCGGGGAAGCGGGCCTTCCTACGAGCAGTACTTC.

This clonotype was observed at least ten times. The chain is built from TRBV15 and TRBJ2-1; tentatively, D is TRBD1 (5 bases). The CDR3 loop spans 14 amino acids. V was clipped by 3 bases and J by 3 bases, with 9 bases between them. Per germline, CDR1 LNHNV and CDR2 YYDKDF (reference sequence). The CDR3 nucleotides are TGTGCCACCAGCAGGGAAGGGGACTACAATGAGCAGTTCTTC. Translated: CATSREGDYNEQFF.

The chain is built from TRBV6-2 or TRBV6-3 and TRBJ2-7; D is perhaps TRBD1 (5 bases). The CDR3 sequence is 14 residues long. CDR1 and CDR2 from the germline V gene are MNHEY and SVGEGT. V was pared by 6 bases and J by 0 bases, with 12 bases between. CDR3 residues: CASSQMTDSYEQYF. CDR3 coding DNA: TGTGCCAGCAGCCAGATGACAGACTCCTACGAGCAGTACTTC.

The CDR3 spells CSARAGLGNTIYF. The DNA of the CDR3 is TGCAGTGCTAGAGCCGGCCTTGGAAACACCATATATTTT. This rearrangement joins TRBV20-1 to TRBJ1-3; D ambiguous. Per the germline V gene, CDR1 is DFQATT and CDR2 is SNEGSKA (reference sequence). The V end was cut by 1 base, the J end by 3 bases, with 7 bases between. This CDR3 comprises 13 residues.

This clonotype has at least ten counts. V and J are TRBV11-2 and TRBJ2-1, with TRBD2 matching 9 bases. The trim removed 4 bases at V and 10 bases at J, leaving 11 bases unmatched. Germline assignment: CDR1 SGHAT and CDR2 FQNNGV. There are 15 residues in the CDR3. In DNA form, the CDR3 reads TGTGCCAGCAGCTCTTGGGGTAGCGGGAGCGACGAGCAGTTCTTC. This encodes CASSSWGSGSDEQFF. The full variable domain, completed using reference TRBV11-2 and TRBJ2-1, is EAGVAQSPRYKIIEKRQSVAFWCNPISGHATLYWYQQILGQGPKLLIQFQNNGVVDDSQLPKDRFSAERLKGVDSTLKIQPAKLEDSAVYLCASSSWGSGSDEQFFGPGTRLTVL.

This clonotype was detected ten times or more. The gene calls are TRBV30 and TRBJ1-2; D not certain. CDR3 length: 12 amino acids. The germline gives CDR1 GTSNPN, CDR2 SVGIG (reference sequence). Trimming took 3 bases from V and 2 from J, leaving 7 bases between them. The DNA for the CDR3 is TGTGCCTGGAGGGGTTCGAACTATGGCTACACCTTC. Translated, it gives CAWRGSNYGYTF.

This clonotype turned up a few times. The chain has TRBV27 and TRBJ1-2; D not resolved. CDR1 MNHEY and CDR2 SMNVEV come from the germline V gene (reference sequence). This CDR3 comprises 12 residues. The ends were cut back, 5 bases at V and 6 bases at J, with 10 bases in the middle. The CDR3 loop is CASSLPGNGYTF. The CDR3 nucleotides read TGTGCCAGCAGTCTGCCGGGGAATGGCTACACCTTC.

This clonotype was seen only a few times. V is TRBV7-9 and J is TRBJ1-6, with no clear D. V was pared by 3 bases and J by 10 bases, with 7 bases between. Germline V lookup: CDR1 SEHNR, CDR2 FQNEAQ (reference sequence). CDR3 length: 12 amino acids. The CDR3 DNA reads TGTGCCAGCAGCTTGTTCGGCTCACCCCTCCACTTT. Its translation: CASSLFGSPLHF.

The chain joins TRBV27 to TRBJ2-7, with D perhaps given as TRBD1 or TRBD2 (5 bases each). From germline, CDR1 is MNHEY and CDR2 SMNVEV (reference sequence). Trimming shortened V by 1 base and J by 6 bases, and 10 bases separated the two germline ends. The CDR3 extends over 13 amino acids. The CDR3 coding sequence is TGTGCCAGCAGTTTATTTGACGGGACCGAGCAGTACTTC. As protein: CASSLFDGTEQYF.

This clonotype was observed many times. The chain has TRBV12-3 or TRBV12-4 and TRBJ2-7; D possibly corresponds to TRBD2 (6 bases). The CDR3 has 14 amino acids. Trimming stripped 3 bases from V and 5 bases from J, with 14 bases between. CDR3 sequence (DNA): TGTGCCAGCAGTTTTACGGGAGCGGGTGACGAGCAGTACTTC. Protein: CASSFTGAGDEQYF.

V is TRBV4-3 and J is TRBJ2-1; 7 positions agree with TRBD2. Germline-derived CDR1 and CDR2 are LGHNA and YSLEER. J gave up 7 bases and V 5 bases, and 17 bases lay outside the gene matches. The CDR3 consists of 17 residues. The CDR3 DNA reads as TGCGCCAGCAGCTCGCGCTACGGGGAGGGCCTAATTAATGAGCAGTTCTTC. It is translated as CASSSRYGEGLINEQFF.

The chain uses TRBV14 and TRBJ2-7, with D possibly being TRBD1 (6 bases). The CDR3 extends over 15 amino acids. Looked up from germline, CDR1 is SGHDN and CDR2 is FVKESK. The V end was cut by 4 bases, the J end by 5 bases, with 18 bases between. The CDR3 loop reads CASSPPGADPNEQYF. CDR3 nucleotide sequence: TGTGCCAGCAGCCCACCAGGGGCTGACCCTAACGAGCAGTACTTC.

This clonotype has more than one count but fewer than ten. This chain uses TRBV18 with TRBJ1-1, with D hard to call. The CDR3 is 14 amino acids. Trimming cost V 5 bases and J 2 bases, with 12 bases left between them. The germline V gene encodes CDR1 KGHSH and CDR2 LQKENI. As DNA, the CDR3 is TGTGCCAGCTCAGGACGATCGGGAAACACTGAAGCTTTCTTT. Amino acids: CASSGRSGNTEAFF.

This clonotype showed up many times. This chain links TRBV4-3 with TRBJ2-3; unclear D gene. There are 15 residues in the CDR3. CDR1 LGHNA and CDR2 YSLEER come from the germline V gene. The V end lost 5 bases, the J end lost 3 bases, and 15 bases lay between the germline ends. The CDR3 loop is CASSSTVRRTDTQYF. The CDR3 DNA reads TGCGCCAGCAGCTCGACGGTACGCCGGACAGATACGCAGTATTTT.

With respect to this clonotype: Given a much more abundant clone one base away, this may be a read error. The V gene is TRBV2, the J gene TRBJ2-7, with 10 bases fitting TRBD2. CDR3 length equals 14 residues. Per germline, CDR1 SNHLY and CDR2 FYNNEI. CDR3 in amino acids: CSSSRAGGRYEQYF. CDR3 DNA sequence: TGTTCCAGCTCGCGAGCGGGAGGGCGATACGAGCAGTACTTC.

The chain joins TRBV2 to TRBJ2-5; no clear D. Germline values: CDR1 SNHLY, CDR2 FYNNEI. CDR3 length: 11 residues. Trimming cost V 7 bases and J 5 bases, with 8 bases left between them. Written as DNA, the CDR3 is TGTGCCAGCATAGTAGAGGAGACCCAGTACTTC. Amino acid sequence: CASIVEETQYF.

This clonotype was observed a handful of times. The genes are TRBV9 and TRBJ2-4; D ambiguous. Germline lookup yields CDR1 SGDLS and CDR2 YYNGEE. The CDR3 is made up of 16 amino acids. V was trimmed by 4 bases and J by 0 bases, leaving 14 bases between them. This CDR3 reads CASSPAPVLAKNIQYF. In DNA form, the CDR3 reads TGTGCCAGCAGCCCAGCCCCCGTCCTAGCCAAAAACATTCAGTACTTC.

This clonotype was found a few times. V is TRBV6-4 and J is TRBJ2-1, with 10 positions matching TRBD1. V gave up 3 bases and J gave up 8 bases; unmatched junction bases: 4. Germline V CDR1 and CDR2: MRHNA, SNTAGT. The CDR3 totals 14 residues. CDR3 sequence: CASSDRDRGDEQFF. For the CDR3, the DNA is TGTGCCAGCAGTGATAGGGACAGGGGCGATGAGCAGTTCTTC.

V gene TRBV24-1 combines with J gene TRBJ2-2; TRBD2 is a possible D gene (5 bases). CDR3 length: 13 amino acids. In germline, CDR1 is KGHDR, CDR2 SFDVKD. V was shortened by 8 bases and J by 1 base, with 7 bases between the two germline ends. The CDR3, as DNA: TGTGCCACCAAGAGCGGGAACACCGGGGAGCTGTTTTTT. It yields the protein CATKSGNTGELFF.

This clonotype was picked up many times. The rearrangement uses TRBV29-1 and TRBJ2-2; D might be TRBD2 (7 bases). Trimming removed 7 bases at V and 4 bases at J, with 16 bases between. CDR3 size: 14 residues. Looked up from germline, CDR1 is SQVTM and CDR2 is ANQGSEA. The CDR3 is CSAMGGAGTGELFF. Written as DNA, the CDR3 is TGCAGCGCCATGGGGGGGGCAGGCACCGGGGAGCTGTTTTTT.

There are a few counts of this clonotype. The CDR3 sequence: CSAREVGHEQFF. As DNA, the CDR3 is TGCAGTGCTAGAGAAGTAGGCCATGAGCAGTTCTTC. This chain connects TRBV20-1 to TRBJ2-1; D unclear. With 0 bases removed from V and 8 bases from J, the gap between germline ends came to 8 bases. The CDR3 length is 12 residues. CDR1 DFQATT and CDR2 SNEGSKA come from the germline V gene (reference sequence).

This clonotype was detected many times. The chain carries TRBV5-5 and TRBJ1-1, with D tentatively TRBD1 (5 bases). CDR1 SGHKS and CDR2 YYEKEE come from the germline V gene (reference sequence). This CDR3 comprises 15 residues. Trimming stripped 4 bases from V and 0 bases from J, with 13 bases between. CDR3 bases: TGTGCCAGCAGCAAAACGGGGCTCTTGAACACTGAAGCTTTCTTT. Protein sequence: CASSKTGLLNTEAFF.